The TCR beta chain under discussion was sequenced for a study of shared clonotypes between healthy human individuals. This CDR3 is 14 amino acids long. V was pared by 4 bases and J by 4 bases, with 14 bases between. Germline V gives CDR1 SGDLS, CDR2 YYNGEE. Measured with immunoSEQ multiplex PCR; TCRdb has only the in-frame clones, and not every one. Of 850,000 to 1,100,000 clones in the sample, 60% to 85% were seen once. Sample: memory CD4+ T cells from PBMCs. Subset reported: CD45RA-negative fraction. The rearrangement joins TRBV9 to TRBJ1-1; D gene uncertain. The sequence derives from a man between 18 and 35 years old in good health. Some clones in this sample may be carry-over from other donors' samples. The DNA for the CDR3 is TGTGCCAGCAGCTCAACCCCGGACTTCACTGAAGCTTTCTTT. This gives the protein CASSSTPDFTEAFF.